Presented here are 31 T cell receptor beta chains from one specimen sequenced in a study of OX40 agonist ivuxolimab in advanced cancers. Data came from immunoSEQ multiplex PCR; TCRdb stores just in-frame clones and leaves some out. The table includes approximately 58,000 clones, approximately 84% detected once. Here the sequenced sample was CD4+ or CD8+ T cells sorted from blood, taken in a trial of the OX40 agonist ivuxolimab. The receptors derive from an adult with an advanced solid tumor such as melanoma, head and neck, liver or kidney cancer.

This clone was counted a few times. Other nucleotide sequences in the sample specify the same CDR3. The chain has TRBV18 and TRBJ1-2; 8 positions agree with TRBD1. The V and J ends lost 2 bases and 5 bases, in that order; junction bases with no gene match: 1. The CDR3 is made up of 13 amino acids. Germline V gene data show CDR1 as KGHSH and CDR2 as LQKENI. CDR3 sequence (DNA): TGTGCCAGCTCACCAGACAGGGGATATGGCTACACCTTC. Protein: CASSPDRGYGYTF.

In this sample, this clone turned up once. The chain couples TRBV30 to TRBJ1-2; 7 bases map to TRBD1. The trim removed 1 base at V and 0 bases at J, leaving 5 bases unmatched. The CDR3 runs to 15 residues. Germline assignment: CDR1 GTSNPN and CDR2 SVGIG (reference sequence). CDR3 sequence: CAWSAPGGSNYGYTF. For the CDR3, the DNA is TGTGCCTGGAGTGCTCCAGGGGGTTCTAACTATGGCTACACCTTC. The variable domain in full, with the rest retrieved from reference TRBV30 and TRBJ1-2, is SQTIHQWPATLVQPVGSPLSLECTVEGTSNPNLYWYRQAAGRGLQLLFYSVGIGQISSEVPQNLSASRPQDRQFILSSKKLLLSDSGFYLCAWSAPGGSNYGYTFGSGTRLTVV.

This clone was seen a single time. The chain links TRBV7-9 to TRBJ1-2; 8 nucleotides match TRBD1. This CDR3 region has 13 residues. Germline CDR1 SEHNR, CDR2 FQNEAQ (reference sequence). The J segment lost 6 bases and the V segment lost 0 bases, leaving 0 bases of the junction unmatched. CDR3 in DNA: TGTGCCAGCAGCTTAGCACAGGGGGATGGCTACACCTTC. This gives the protein CASSLAQGDGYTF.

This CDR3 is CASRPGGQGNYNEQFF. As DNA, the CDR3 is TGTGCCAGCCGCCCGGGGGGACAGGGAAACTACAATGAGCAGTTCTTC. The V call is TRBV27, the J call TRBJ2-1; 9 bases fit TRBD1. The CDR3 is 16 residues long. Germline trimming cut 8 bases from V and 3 bases from J; bases unmatched to any gene: 11. The germline gives CDR1 MNHEY, CDR2 SMNVEV (reference sequence).

The chain joins TRBV7-3 to TRBJ2-3; 7 nucleotides agree with TRBD1. This CDR3 contains 14 residues. V dropped 7 bases and J dropped 5; count of bases not matched to a gene: 9. Germline assignment: CDR1 SGHTA and CDR2 FQGTGA. For the CDR3, the DNA is TGTGCCAGCAACACAGGGGCGTTCAAAGATACGCAGTATTTT. Translating gives CASNTGAFKDTQYF.

The V call is TRBV5-4, the J call TRBJ1-2, with D unclear. Trimming shortened V by 3 bases and J by 0 bases, and 12 bases separated the two germline ends. The length of the CDR3 is 15 residues. Germline V gene sequence: CDR1 SGHNT, CDR2 YYREEE (reference sequence). The CDR3 sequence is CASSSDSGSNYGYTF. The CDR3 nucleotides are TGTGCCAGCAGCTCCGACTCGGGGTCTAACTATGGCTACACCTTC.

This clone was found once. The chain is built from TRBV28 and TRBJ1-2; tentative D call: TRBD1 (5 bases). Germline V gives CDR1 MDHEN, CDR2 SYDVKM. Trimming shortened V by 6 bases and J by 4 bases, and 12 bases separated the two germline ends. The CDR3 runs to 13 residues. This chain's CDR3 is CASRVTEIYGYTF. The CDR3, as DNA: TGTGCCAGCAGGGTGACAGAAATCTATGGCTACACCTTC.

This CDR3 is CASSIVRLGTDTQYF. Written as DNA, the CDR3 is TGTGCCAGTAGTATAGTTCGACTAGGCACAGATACGCAGTATTTT. This chain connects TRBV19 to TRBJ2-3, with a possible D match to TRBD2 (6 bases). Germline V gene sequence: CDR1 LNHDA, CDR2 SQIVND (reference sequence). V lost 1 base and J 1 base, leaving 9 bases between the germline ends. The CDR3 sequence is 15 residues long.

This chain uses TRBV2 with TRBJ1-1; no firm D call. V was shortened by 6 bases and J by 3 bases, with 11 bases between the two germline ends. The germline V gene has CDR1 SNHLY and CDR2 FYNNEI. The CDR3 runs to 13 residues. The CDR3 protein is CASSGAGYTEAFF. The CDR3 nucleotides read TGTGCCAGCAGCGGCGCGGGGTACACTGAAGCTTTCTTT.

This clone has just a few counts. The chain recombines TRBV5-1 with TRBJ2-5; perhaps TRBD2 as D (6 bases). Germline values: CDR1 SGHRS, CDR2 YFSETQ. The CDR3 spans 15 residues. V was clipped by 0 bases and J by 1 base, with 10 bases between them. The CDR3 region has the DNA TGCGCCAGCAGCTTGGGTGGCGGGGCCCAAGAGACCCAGTACTTC. Amino acid sequence: CASSLGGGAQETQYF.

The rearrangement joins TRBV28 to TRBJ1-2; 9 nucleotides line up with TRBD1. This CDR3 comprises 14 residues. Trimming at V came to 5 bases and at J to 8 bases, leaving 9 bases not matched to a gene. Germline V gene lookup returns CDR1 MDHEN and CDR2 SYDVKM. The CDR3 nucleotides are TGTGCCAGCAGTGAAGGACAGGGGCCCAGGGGCTACACCTTC. Its translation: CASSEGQGPRGYTF.

V gene TRBV5-1 combines with J gene TRBJ2-1; D perhaps matches TRBD1 (5 bases). The CDR3 has 13 residues. Trimming stripped 0 bases from V and 5 bases from J, with 6 bases between. Germline CDR1 reads SGHRS; CDR2 reads YFSETQ. CDR3 coding DNA: TGCGCCAGCAGCTTGGGCAGGGACAATGAGCAGTTCTTC. Amino acid sequence: CASSLGRDNEQFF. The full variable domain, rest sourced from reference TRBV5-1 and TRBJ2-1, is KAGVTQTPRYLIKTRGQQVTLSCSPISGHRSVSWYQQTPGQGLQFLFEYFSETQRNKGNFPGRFSGRQFSNSRSEMNVSTLELGDSALYLCASSLGRDNEQFFGPGTRLTVL.

The gene calls are TRBV6-5 and TRBJ2-5; 9 nucleotides match TRBD1. Germline-derived CDR1 and CDR2 are MNHEY and SVGAGI. The CDR3 is 16 amino acids. Germline trimming cut 3 bases from V and 5 bases from J; bases unmatched to any gene: 10. CDR3 coding DNA: TGTGCCAGCAGTTATTGGACAGGGGCGACCCGGGAGACCCAGTACTTC. Translation: CASSYWTGATRETQYF.

Only one count was recorded for this clone. The chain has TRBV5-4 and TRBJ2-2; 7 positions match TRBD1. V gave up 0 bases and J gave up 0 bases; unmatched junction bases: 5. CDR3 length: 17 amino acids. Germline V gene sequence: CDR1 SGHNT, CDR2 YYREEE (reference sequence). CDR3 loop: CASSLGYTGANTGELFF. The CDR3 DNA reads as TGTGCCAGCAGCTTGGGGTATACAGGGGCGAACACCGGGGAGCTGTTTTTT.

V and J are TRBV6-6 and TRBJ2-7; D tentatively reads TRBD1 or TRBD2 (5 bases each). CDR1 is MNHNY, CDR2 SVGAGI, per germline (reference sequence). This CDR3 contains 14 residues. V was shortened by 10 bases and J by 7 bases, with 23 bases between the two germline ends. The CDR3 bases are TGTGCCACAGAGTCCGGGACCGCCTCGAAAGAGCAGTACTTC. It yields the protein CATESGTASKEQYF.

This sequence joins TRBV6-1 and TRBJ2-3, with TRBD1 as a possible D gene (5 bases). The CDR3 loop spans 15 amino acids. Looked up from germline, CDR1 is MNHNS and CDR2 is SASEGT. Trimming took 7 bases from V and 0 from J, leaving 14 bases between them. The CDR3 reads CASTLQQVSTDTQYF. As DNA, the CDR3 is TGTGCCAGCACCCTCCAACAGGTTAGCACAGATACGCAGTATTTT.

The V and J genes are TRBV7-9 and TRBJ2-7, with TRBD2 matching over 8 bases. The ends lost 5 bases at V and 0 bases at J; junction bases unmatched: 6. There are 15 residues in the CDR3. Germline V gene sequence: CDR1 SEHNR, CDR2 FQNEAQ (reference sequence). The CDR3 here is CASSASGGLSYEQYF. CDR3 DNA: TGTGCCAGCAGCGCAAGCGGGGGTCTCTCCTACGAGCAGTACTTC.

V is TRBV18 and J is TRBJ1-3; 8 bases match TRBD1. Trimming took 3 bases from V and 1 from J; bases not matched to a gene: 8. This CDR3 is built from 17 residues. Per the germline V gene, CDR1 is KGHSH and CDR2 is LQKENI. The CDR3 sequence is CASSPPDRARSGNTIYF. CDR3 nucleotides: TGTGCCAGCTCACCCCCGGACAGGGCGCGGTCTGGAAACACCATATATTTT.

The chain combines TRBV5-6 with TRBJ2-5; D uncertain. Trimming cost V 1 base and J 4 bases, with 8 bases left between them. The CDR3 contains 13 residues. In germline, CDR1 is SGHDT, CDR2 YYEEEE. CDR3 loop: CASSLSGLETQYF. CDR3 coding DNA: TGTGCCAGCAGCTTGTCTGGTCTAGAGACCCAGTACTTC.

This sequence joins TRBV7-2 and TRBJ1-5; maybe TRBD1 (6 bases). The CDR3 consists of 14 residues. V lost 4 bases and J lost 2, with 9 bases in between. In germline, CDR1 is SGHTA, CDR2 FQGNSA. The CDR3 spells CASSSSGGNQPQHF. The DNA for the CDR3 is TGTGCCAGCAGCTCGTCAGGGGGCAATCAGCCCCAGCATTTT.

The DNA of the CDR3 is TGTGCCAGCAGCCGGGGGGACTCTGGAAACACCATATATTTT. Translation: CASSRGDSGNTIYF. The rearrangement uses TRBV14 and TRBJ1-3, with D perhaps TRBD1 (5 bases). The germline CDR1 and CDR2 sequences are SGHDN and FVKESK. The CDR3 has 14 residues. The V end lost 4 bases, the J end lost 0 bases, and 7 bases lay between the germline ends.

The chain carries TRBV6-6 and TRBJ2-7, with D hard to call. The V gene's germline CDR1 is MNHNY and CDR2 SVGAGI (reference sequence). The V and J ends lost 0 bases and 3 bases respectively, with 6 bases between them. The CDR3 runs to 13 residues. CDR3 residues: CASSYSKGYEQYF. CDR3 DNA sequence: TGTGCCAGCAGTTACTCGAAGGGCTACGAGCAGTACTTC.

The chain has TRBV19 and TRBJ1-1, with TRBD1 as a possible D gene (6 bases). V was clipped by 7 bases and J by 1 base, with 10 bases between them. CDR3 size: 13 residues. Germline-derived CDR1 and CDR2 are LNHDA and SQIVND (reference sequence). The CDR3 protein is CASNRAANTEAFF. The CDR3 nucleotides read TGTGCCAGTAACAGGGCAGCGAACACTGAAGCTTTCTTT.

The J gene is TRBJ2-7, the V gene TRBV25-1, with D maybe TRBD1 (6 bases). V shed 4 bases and J shed 1 base, with 14 bases lying between them. Germline values: CDR1 MGHDK, CDR2 SYGVNS. This CDR3 spans 15 amino acids. The CDR3 DNA reads TGTGCCAGCAGTGCACCCGGGACAAGATCCTACGAGCAGTACTTC. Protein sequence: CASSAPGTRSYEQYF.

The chain couples TRBV7-2 to TRBJ1-2; perhaps TRBD1 as D (6 bases). The V gene lost 1 base and the J gene lost 4 bases, with 13 bases spanning the gap. Germline CDR1 SGHTA, CDR2 FQGNSA. This CDR3 comprises 15 residues. CDR3 protein: CASSLGTGASYGYTF. The CDR3 DNA follows: TGTGCCAGCAGCTTAGGTACGGGGGCCAGCTATGGCTACACCTTC.

The chain recombines TRBV9 with TRBJ1-2; D possibly corresponds to TRBD1 (5 bases). V was pared by 3 bases and J by 7 bases, with 13 bases between. The CDR3 covers 13 residues. Germline V lookup: CDR1 SGDLS, CDR2 YYNGEE. CDR3 sequence: CASSGGGFGGYTF. The CDR3 nucleotides read TGTGCCAGCAGCGGCGGGGGGTTTGGTGGCTACACCTTC.

The genes are TRBV7-2 and TRBJ2-7; 9 nucleotides line up with TRBD1. Unmatched junction bases numbered 2, after V lost 3 bases and J lost 2 bases. The germline CDR1 and CDR2 sequences are SGHTA and FQGNSA. The CDR3 is 14 residues long. In DNA form, the CDR3 reads TGTGCCAGCAGCTTCGGACAGGGGACCTACGAGCAGTACTTC. Residues: CASSFGQGTYEQYF.

The chain is built from TRBV7-3 and TRBJ1-1; D gene unclear. The V end was cut by 3 bases, the J end by 5 bases, with 7 bases between. This CDR3 spans 12 amino acids. Germline CDR1 reads SGHTA; CDR2 reads FQGTGA. The chain's CDR3 is CASSFISTEAFF. For the CDR3, the DNA is TGTGCCAGCAGCTTTATCTCTACTGAAGCTTTCTTT. Full variable domain (remainder filled in from reference TRBV7-3 and TRBJ1-1): GAGVSQTPSNKVTEKGKYVELRCDPISGHTALYWYRQSLGQGPEFLIYFQGTGAADDSGLPNDRFFAVRPEGSVSTLKIQRTERGDSAVYLCASSFISTEAFFGQGTRLTVV.

The V and J genes are TRBV5-1 and TRBJ2-5; weak D call: TRBD1 (6 bases). The germline V gene encodes CDR1 SGHRS and CDR2 YFSETQ. Between the trimmed V and J ends, which lost 1 base and 5 bases, there was a span of 12 bases. The CDR3 consists of 14 residues. The DNA of the CDR3 is TGCGCCAGCAGCTTGCTGGGGGCGGGCGAGACCCAGTACTTC. It specifies CASSLLGAGETQYF.

This rearrangement joins TRBV5-5 to TRBJ2-7; TRBD2 matches at 7 bases. This CDR3 has 15 residues. The germline gives CDR1 SGHKS, CDR2 YYEKEE (reference sequence). V shed 4 bases, J shed 2 bases, and the junction held 9 bases outside the gene matches. The CDR3 loop reads CASSPFGGSPYEQYF. The CDR3 DNA is TGTGCCAGCAGCCCTTTCGGGGGGTCGCCCTACGAGCAGTACTTC. Supplemented by reference TRBV5-5 and TRBJ2-7, the full variable domain reads DAGVTQSPTHLIKTRGQQVTLRCSPISGHKSVSWYQQVLGQGPQFIFQYYEKEERGRGNFPDRFSARQFPNYSSELNVNALLLGDSALYLCASSPFGGSPYEQYFGPGTRLTVT.

This rearrangement joins TRBV16 to TRBJ2-3; the match to TRBD1 covers 9 bases. This CDR3 spans 18 amino acids. The germline V gene encodes CDR1 KGHSY and CDR2 FQNENV. Trimming took 2 bases from V and 0 from J; bases not matched to a gene: 9. The CDR3 coding sequence is TGTGCCAGCAGCCAACCTCCCGGACAGGGGAGAAGCACAGATACGCAGTATTTT. This translates into CASSQPPGQGRSTDTQYF.